The T cell receptor (beta chain) described here comes from a study of blood T cells in healthy people across ages. The second PCR ran about 6 to 11 cycles with a sample-barcoded 5' primer and J-beta primers. TCRdb fed the 5' RACE reads into MiXCR, producing one record per CDR3 protein. The sample holds 600,000 to 650,000 distinct CDR3 sequences, under 65% seen once. The CDR3 totals 14 residues. Germline V gives CDR1 SGHAT, CDR2 FQNNGV. The sequencing input was blood. V gene TRBV11-2 combines with J gene TRBJ2-4; either TRBD1 or TRBD2 may fit D (5 bases each). TRBJ2-7 explains the end of the DNA better; the J call may be wrong. The TCR was taken from a man in his 60s in good health. The CDR3 reads CASRGQPPFYEQYF. The CDR3 DNA sequence: TGTGCCAGCCGGGGCCAGCCCCCGTTCTACGAGCAGTACTTC.